The present T cell receptor beta chain was sequenced within a study of resident and recirculating memory T cells in vitiligo (dated by TCRdb to the late 2010s). Broadly, across the study: The study took epidermis from shave biopsies of two lesional and two nonlesional sites, plus PBMCs, from each of a few stable vitiligo patients for TCR beta sequencing. Without any cell sorting, samples were homogenized immediately before genomic DNA was extracted using the Qiagen DNeasy Blood & Tissue Kit. Human TCR beta sequencing was used to test whether specific clones in lesional vitiligo skin differed from clones in nonlesional skin and blood. Results and caveats for the whole study, not just this receptor: Future mechanistic studies are needed so that the relative contributions of the lesion-infiltrating T cell clones and of human Trm versus Tcm pools can be evaluated. Overlap and correlation analysis showed no significant repertoire overlap between biopsies except for each lesion with itself, even within a single patient. Because TCR sequences were not shared across biopsy sites or across patients, the findings suggest that different lesions are infiltrated by different T cell clones, a pattern described as private specificity. Clonality was not the same from one vitiligo lesion to another, and no unique dominant TCR clone turned up.

TCR beta chains were amplified from genomic DNA using the immunoSEQ hsTCRB kit. Sequencing of TCR beta libraries was performed on an Illumina MiSeq instrument by the immunoSEQ service. The source study handled its data this way. The immunoSEQ Analyzer was used to analyze the repertoire data. The immuneACCESS repertoire file appears here via TCRdb, limited to in-frame rearrangements. These files lack a portion of the clones; in checked studies, under half of the deficit traces to unresolved V genes, and the cause of the others is not known. The V and J calls and the clone size are those of that table, but D and trimming were determined from the DNA. Within this sample are tens of thousands of clones, with roughly nine tenths of them counted one time only. Jointly, the top ten make up 4% to 5.5% of the sample. The CDR1 and CDR2 encoded by the germline V gene are MGHRA and YSYEKL. The CDR3, from cysteine to phenylalanine, totals 14 residues. The CDR3 DNA has 42 bases and is translated from base 1. V and J lose 1 base and 2 bases, and a span of 8 bases separates them.

This clone appeared once. The antigen this receptor binds is unknown. Within one base of it there is no much larger clone, and no base qualities were kept. Vitiligo counted as stable when lesions had not changed during the previous 6 months. Stable patients also had to lack confetti depigmentation, a clinical sign of active vitiligo. Any patient who had received treatment in the previous three months was excluded. PBMCs were isolated from heparinized blood by Ficoll density gradient centrifugation and then flash-frozen. This clonotype originated in a male donor with vitiligo. The sample was blood. The chain is assembled from TRBV4-1 and TRBJ1-1; confidence is insufficient to name the D gene. The DNA is TGCGCCAGCAGCCAAGGAGGGATTAACACTGAAGCTTTCTTT. This is translated as CASSQGGINTEAFF.